The text below deals with one TCR beta chain. This sample was included in a study of T cells in tuberculosis. Study context: A South African cohort included IGRA-negative adolescents, latently infected IGRA-positive adolescents and adults with active tuberculosis.

Profiling relied on immunoSEQ multiplex PCR, and the TCRdb table lists in-frame clones only, not all of them. The repertoire holds 30,000 or so clones, more than 75% seen once, with 5.2% in the top ten. Sample time point: new active TB diagnosis, blood taken before or within 7 days of starting treatment. Active tuberculosis patients were new diagnoses, HIV-seronegative, South African, and aged 18 years or older. Germline V CDR1 and CDR2: SSHAT, FNYEAQ (reference sequence). The CDR3 runs to 13 residues. V dropped 4 bases and J dropped 5; count of bases not matched to a gene: 3. The receptor was derived from an adult with tuberculosis. Material: PBMCs, obtained at tuberculosis diagnosis. V gene TRBV7-7 combines with J gene TRBJ2-5; 8 nucleotides match TRBD1. CDR3 DNA: TGTGCCAGCAGCTCGCAGGGGGCCGAGACCCAGTACTTC. Protein product: CASSSQGAETQYF.